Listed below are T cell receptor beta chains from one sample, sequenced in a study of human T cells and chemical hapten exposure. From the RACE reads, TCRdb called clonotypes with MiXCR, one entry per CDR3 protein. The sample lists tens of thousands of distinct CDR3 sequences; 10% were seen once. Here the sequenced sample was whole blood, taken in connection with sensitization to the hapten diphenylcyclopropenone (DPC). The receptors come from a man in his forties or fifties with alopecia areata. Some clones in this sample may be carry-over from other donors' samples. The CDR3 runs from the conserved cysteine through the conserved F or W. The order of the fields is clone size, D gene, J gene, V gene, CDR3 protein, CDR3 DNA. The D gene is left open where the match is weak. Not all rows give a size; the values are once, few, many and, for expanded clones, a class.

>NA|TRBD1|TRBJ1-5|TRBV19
CASTHSPPGTGGQPQHF
TGTGCCAGTACCCACTCCCCCCCCGGGACAGGGGGTCAGCCCCAGCATTTT
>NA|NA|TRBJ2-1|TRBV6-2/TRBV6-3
CASSLSDWPYNEQFF
TGTGCCAGCAGTTTATCGGACTGGCCCTACAATGAGCAGTTCTTC
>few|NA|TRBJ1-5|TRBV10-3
CAIGHQDSNQPQNF
TGTGCCATCGGGCACCAGGACAGCAATCAGCCCCAGAATTTT
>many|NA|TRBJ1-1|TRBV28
CASSLFGTSNTEAFF
TGTGCCAGCAGTTTATTCGGGACTTCGAACACTGAAGCTTTCTTT
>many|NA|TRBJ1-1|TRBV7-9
CASSGQQNTEAFF
TGTGCCAGCAGCGGACAGCAGAACACTGAAGCTTTCTTT
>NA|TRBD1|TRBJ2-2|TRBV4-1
CASSQDPGGIGGELFF
TGCGCCAGCAGCCAAGATCCAGGGGGCATCGGCGGGGAGCTGTTTTTT
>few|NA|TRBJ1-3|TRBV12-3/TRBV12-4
CASNVQGSGNTIYF
TGTGCCAGCAATGTCCAGGGCTCTGGAAACACCATATATTTT
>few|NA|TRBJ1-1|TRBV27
CASSVGHEAFF
TGTGCCAGCAGTGTTGGACATGAAGCTTTCTTT
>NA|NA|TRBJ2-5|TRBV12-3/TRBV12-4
CASSLKAAAWETQYF
TGTGCCAGCAGTTTAAAGGCGGCCGCTTGGGAGACCCAGTACTTC
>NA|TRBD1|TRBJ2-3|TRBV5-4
CASSNRRQGYTDTQYF
TGTGCCAGCAGCAACCGGCGACAGGGGTACACAGATACGCAGTATTTT
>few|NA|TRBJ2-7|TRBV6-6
CASSFIPTPEQYF
TGTGCCAGCAGTTTTATACCTACCCCCGAGCAGTACTTC
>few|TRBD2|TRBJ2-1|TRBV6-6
CASSTRLAGGSQFF
TGTGCCAGCAGTACTCGACTAGCGGGAGGATCGCAGTTCTTC
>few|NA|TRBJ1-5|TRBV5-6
CASSSGPSLPQHF
TGTGCCAGCAGCTCCGGACCCTCTTTACCCCAGCATTTT
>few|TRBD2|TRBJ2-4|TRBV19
CASRGLAGDLQNIQYF
TGTGCCAGCAGAGGACTAGCGGGGGACCTACAAAACATTCAGTACTTC
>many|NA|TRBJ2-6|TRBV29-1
CSVQDGANVLTF
TGCAGCGTTCAGGACGGGGCCAACGTCCTGACTTTC
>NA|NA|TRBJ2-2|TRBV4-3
CASSQFGYTGELFF
TGCGCCAGCAGCCAATTCGGGTACACCGGGGAGCTGTTTTTT
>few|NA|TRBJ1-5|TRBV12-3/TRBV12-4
CASSPGTHSNQPQHF
TGTGCCAGCAGTCCCGGGACCCATAGCAATCAGCCCCAGCATTTT
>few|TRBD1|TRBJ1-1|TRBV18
CASSPRTGAEAFF
TGTGCCAGCTCACCACGGACAGGGGCTGAAGCTTTCTTT
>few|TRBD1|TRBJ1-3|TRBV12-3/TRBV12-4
CASSLDPDRAGNTIYF
TGTGCCAGCAGTCTGGACCCGGACAGGGCTGGAAACACCATATATTTT
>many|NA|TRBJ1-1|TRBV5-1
CASSPPETSGTEAFF
TGCGCCAGCAGCCCGCCTGAGACTTCGGGCACTGAAGCTTTCTTT
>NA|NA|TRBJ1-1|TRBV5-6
CASSPLWTANTEAFF
TGTGCCAGCAGCCCGCTGTGGACGGCCAACACTGAAGCTTTCTTT
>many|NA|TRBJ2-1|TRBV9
CASSVGIGGSYNEQFF
TGTGCCAGCAGCGTAGGTATTGGGGGCTCCTACAATGAGCAGTTCTTC
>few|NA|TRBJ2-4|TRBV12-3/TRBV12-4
CASSFGAKNIQYF
TGTGCCAGCAGTTTCGGGGCCAAAAACATTCAGTACTTC
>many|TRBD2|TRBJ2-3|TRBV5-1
CASSSDVAGGADTQYF
TGCGCCAGCAGCTCCGACGTAGCGGGAGGCGCAGATACGCAGTATTTT
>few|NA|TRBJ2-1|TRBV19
CASSSRGQGRNEQFF
TGTGCCAGTAGTTCCCGGGGGCAGGGGAGGAATGAGCAGTTCTTC
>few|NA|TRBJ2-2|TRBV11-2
CASSHGSPNTGELFF
TGTGCCAGCAGCCATGGCAGCCCGAACACCGGGGAGCTGTTTTTT
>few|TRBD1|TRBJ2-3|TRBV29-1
CSAAIGQGVFTDTQYF
TGCAGCGCTGCGATTGGACAGGGGGTGTTCACAGATACGCAGTATTTT
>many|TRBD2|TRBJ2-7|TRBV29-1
CSVGDAGGSNF
TGCAGCGTTGGGGACGCGGGCGGGAGCAACTTC
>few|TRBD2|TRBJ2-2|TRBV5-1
CASSRGLAGAPGELFF
TGCGCCAGCAGCAGGGGACTAGCGGGAGCCCCCGGGGAGCTGTTTTTT
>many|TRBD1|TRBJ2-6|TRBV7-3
CASGQGVSGANVLTF
TGTGCCAGCGGACAGGGGGTCTCTGGGGCCAACGTCCTGACTTTC
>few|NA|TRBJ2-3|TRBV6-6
CASRGLSTDTQYF
TGTGCCAGCAGGGGACTTAGCACAGATACGCAGTATTTT
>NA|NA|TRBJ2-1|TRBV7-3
CASSAAESSYNEQFF
TGTGCCAGCAGCGCGGCGGAAAGCTCCTACAATGAGCAGTTCTTC
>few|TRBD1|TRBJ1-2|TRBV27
CASSFVVTGGVYGYTF
TGTGCCAGCAGTTTCGTAGTGACAGGGGGCGTCTATGGCTACACCTTC
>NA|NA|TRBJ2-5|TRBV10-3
CAISREAVETQYF
TGTGCCATCAGTCGAGAGGCGGTAGAGACCCAGTACTTC